The 32 T cell receptor beta chains below come from one sample, sequenced in a study of blood T cell repertoires in COVID-19. Sequencing was performed with immunoSEQ multiplex PCR; in TCRdb, only in-frame clones are kept and a portion is missing. The table includes over 250,000 clones, approximately 85% detected once. The source material was peripheral blood. The receptors derive from a man aged 50 to 59 with active or convalescent COVID-19.

This chain links TRBV28 with TRBJ2-5; D remains ambiguous. This CDR3 is 13 amino acids long. The V end was cut by 6 bases, the J end by 4 bases, with 12 bases between. Germline V lookup: CDR1 MDHEN, CDR2 SYDVKM. The CDR3 DNA follows: TGTGCCAGCAGCCCCGGAGATAGAGAGACCCAGTACTTC. Translated: CASSPGDRETQYF.

The chain recombines TRBV27 with TRBJ2-7; 7 positions agree with TRBD1. Germline V gives CDR1 MNHEY, CDR2 SMNVEV (reference sequence). The CDR3 sequence is 13 residues long. V trimming: 7 bases; J trimming: 4 bases; junction bases outside the gene matches: 7. The CDR3 coding sequence is TGTGCCAGCATCGTATCAGGGGGTTACGAGCAGTACTTC. It codes for CASIVSGGYEQYF.

The rearrangement uses TRBV5-1 and TRBJ2-1; D is possibly TRBD2 (7 bases). V was cut by 2 bases and J by 12 bases, with 15 bases left in between. The CDR3 loop spans 13 amino acids. CDR1 and CDR2 (germline): SGHRS, YFSETQ. The CDR3 DNA reads as TGCGCCAGCAGCTTCTCCGAGGGGGGGAGGCAGTTCTTC. It specifies CASSFSEGGRQFF.

The chain uses TRBV5-6 and TRBJ2-1; 9 nucleotides match TRBD2. The CDR3 runs to 18 residues. Germline lookup yields CDR1 SGHDT and CDR2 YYEEEE. J lost 4 bases, V lost 4 bases, and 15 bases had no gene match. In DNA, the CDR3 is TGTGCCAGCAGCCCTGTGGGGCTAGCGGGAAGTTATTACAATGAGCAGTTCTTC. Translating gives CASSPVGLAGSYYNEQFF.

The rearrangement links TRBV6-6 to TRBJ2-1; 13 bases agree with TRBD2. Germline V gene lookup returns CDR1 MNHNY and CDR2 SVGAGI (reference sequence). There are 15 residues in the CDR3. V dropped 6 bases and J dropped 9; count of bases not matched to a gene: 8. CDR3 residues: CASRLLAGGPGEQFF. CDR3 nucleotide sequence: TGTGCCAGCAGGCTACTAGCGGGAGGGCCAGGTGAGCAGTTCTTC.

This chain connects TRBV7-2 to TRBJ2-3, with D unclear. The CDR3 covers 13 residues. Germline V lookup: CDR1 SGHTA, CDR2 FQGNSA. V was clipped by 6 bases and J by 6 bases, with 13 bases between them. CDR3 in amino acids: CASRREAGDTQYF. CDR3 in DNA: TGTGCCAGCAGGAGAGAGGCCGGCGATACGCAGTATTTT.

The chain joins TRBV19 to TRBJ2-1; 12 bases line up with TRBD2. Germline CDR1 is LNHDA and CDR2 is SQIVND (reference sequence). J gave up 0 bases and V 5 bases, and 5 bases lay outside the gene matches. This CDR3 spans 17 amino acids. CDR3 DNA sequence: TGTGCCAGTAGTCCAGGACTAGCGGGAAGCTCCTACAATGAGCAGTTCTTC. Its protein is CASSPGLAGSSYNEQFF.

V is TRBV4-2 and J is TRBJ1-1, with a possible D match to TRBD1 (5 bases). Trimming shortened V by 1 base and J by 0 bases, and 15 bases separated the two germline ends. This CDR3 has 17 residues. Germline CDR1 is LGHNA and CDR2 is YNFKEQ. The CDR3 DNA sequence: TGTGCCAGCAGCCAAGCAGGGTCTTTATTTCTGAACACTGAAGCTTTCTTT. Translation gives CASSQAGSLFLNTEAFF.

The V call is TRBV6-5, the J call TRBJ1-2, with TRBD1 matching over 9 bases. This CDR3 comprises 14 residues. V was clipped by 8 bases and J by 5 bases; unmatched bases: 9. CDR1 MNHEY and CDR2 SVGAGI come from the germline V gene. The chain's CDR3 is CASCRDRDLYGYTF. CDR3 nucleotide sequence: TGTGCCAGCTGTAGGGACAGGGACCTTTATGGCTACACCTTC.

Many counts were recorded for this clone. The V gene is TRBV9, the J gene TRBJ1-6; the D gene is possibly TRBD1 (6 bases). V dropped 3 bases and J dropped 7 bases, with 8 bases sitting between them. This CDR3 contains 13 residues. Germline CDR1 SGDLS, CDR2 YYNGEE. The CDR3 region is CASSEGGNSPLHF. The CDR3 coding sequence is TGTGCCAGCAGCGAGGGGGGGAATTCACCCCTCCACTTT. The whole variable domain, remainder taken from reference TRBV9 and TRBJ1-6, is DSGVTQTPKHLITATGQRVTLRCSPRSGDLSVYWYQQSLDQGLQFLIQYYNGEERAKGNILERFSAQQFPDLHSELNLSSLELGDSALYFCASSEGGNSPLHFGNGTRLTVT.

The CDR3 here is CASSPARTGVGYTF. CDR3 nucleotide sequence: TGTGCCAGCAGTCCTGCACGGACAGGGGTAGGCTACACCTTC. The chain combines TRBV28 with TRBJ1-2; 9 bases match TRBD1. CDR3 length equals 14 residues. The germline CDR1 and CDR2 sequences are MDHEN and SYDVKM. The V segment lost 5 bases and the J segment 8 bases; nucleotides outside the gene matches: 9.

This chain uses TRBV18 with TRBJ2-7; possibly TRBD2 for D (5 bases). The V and J ends lost 4 bases and 2 bases respectively, with 12 bases between them. Germline V gene sequence: CDR1 KGHSH, CDR2 LQKENI. The CDR3 totals 14 residues. This CDR3 reads CASSQAGNPYEQYF. For the CDR3, the DNA is TGTGCCAGCTCACAGGCCGGGAATCCCTACGAGCAGTACTTC.

This chain uses TRBV28 with TRBJ1-2; D might be TRBD1 (6 bases). Germline CDR1 is MDHEN and CDR2 is SYDVKM. The CDR3 is 14 amino acids. Deletions cut 4 bases from V and 4 bases from J, with 13 bases between. Written as DNA, the CDR3 is TGTGCCAGCAGTTCACAGGGAGAGAGCTATGGCTACACCTTC. It encodes CASSSQGESYGYTF.

The table lists this clone with a few counts. The genes are TRBV6-5 and TRBJ2-7; TRBD2 aligns across 11 bases. Germline-derived CDR1 and CDR2 are MNHEY and SVGAGI. J was trimmed by 6 bases and V by 7 bases; bases with no gene match: 5. CDR3 size: 13 residues. Here the CDR3 reads CASTTTSGTEQYF. The CDR3 coding sequence is TGTGCCAGCACCACGACTAGCGGGACCGAGCAGTACTTC.

Points on this clone: This sample includes further DNA sequences coding for the same CDR3. The chain is built from TRBV18 and TRBJ1-6; tentatively, D is TRBD1 (6 bases). The V gene's germline CDR1 is KGHSH and CDR2 LQKENI. With 6 bases removed from V and 0 bases from J, the gap between germline ends came to 12 bases. CDR3 length equals 16 residues. The CDR3 reads CASSPGASSYNSPLHF. CDR3 coding DNA: TGTGCCAGCTCTCCAGGGGCGAGCTCCTATAATTCACCCCTCCACTTT.

V is TRBV5-8 and J is TRBJ2-7, with a possible D match to TRBD1 (5 bases). V dropped 5 bases and J dropped 2 bases, with 14 bases sitting between them. The CDR3 is made up of 14 amino acids. Germline V gene data show CDR1 as SGHTS and CDR2 as YDEGEE. The CDR3 DNA sequence: TGTGCCAGCAGTAGTCCAGGGTCCACCTACGAGCAGTACTTC. Translated, it gives CASSSPGSTYEQYF.

The rearrangement uses TRBV2 and TRBJ1-6, with D uncertain. From germline, CDR1 is SNHLY and CDR2 FYNNEI. The CDR3 is 18 residues long. V was trimmed by 4 bases and J by 0 bases, leaving 16 bases between them. CDR3 in DNA: TGTGCCAGCAGTGTTGATAGGGAGAGGGTCTCCTATAATTCACCCCTCCACTTT. Its protein product is CASSVDRERVSYNSPLHF.

The chain carries TRBV29-1 and TRBJ2-5; 7 nucleotides line up with TRBD1. Unmatched junction bases numbered 6, after V lost 6 bases and J lost 2 bases. The CDR3 contains 13 residues. Germline V gene lookup returns CDR1 SQVTM and CDR2 ANQGSEA. As DNA, the CDR3 is TGCAGCGTCGACCGGACAGGACAAGAGACCCAGTACTTC. Translation: CSVDRTGQETQYF.

The gene calls are TRBV6-5 and TRBJ1-5; D gene unclear. The length of the CDR3 is 13 residues. Germline values: CDR1 MNHEY, CDR2 SVGAGI. Trimming took 5 bases from V and 6 from J, leaving 11 bases between them. CDR3 nucleotides: TGTGCCAGCAGTCCCGCCTGGGCTCAGCCCCAGCATTTT. As protein: CASSPAWAQPQHF.

This sequence joins TRBV7-9 and TRBJ2-7; a weak D match, TRBD2 (7 bases). Germline loops: CDR1 SEHNR, CDR2 FQNEAQ (reference sequence). CDR3 length: 13 amino acids. Between the trimmed V and J ends, which lost 5 bases and 2 bases, there was a span of 10 bases. The CDR3 nucleotides read TGTGCCAGCAGCCGGGGGGCCCCCTACGAGCAGTACTTC. Residues: CASSRGAPYEQYF. Using reference TRBV7-9 and TRBJ2-7 for the parts outside the CDR3, the full variable domain is DTGVSQNPRHKITKRGQNVTFRCDPISEHNRLYWYRQTLGQGPEFLTYFQNEAQLEKSRLLSDRFSAERPKGSFSTLEIQRTEQGDSAMYLCASSRGAPYEQYFGPGTRLTVT.

The chain employs TRBV19 and TRBJ2-3, with 10 bases that match TRBD2. V trimming: 5 bases; J trimming: 10 bases; junction bases outside the gene matches: 18. Per the germline V gene, CDR1 is LNHDA and CDR2 is SQIVND (reference sequence). The CDR3 has 17 amino acids. CDR3: CASSERGELAGNNAQYF. The CDR3 DNA follows: TGTGCCAGTAGTGAGCGAGGAGAACTAGCGGGGAACAACGCGCAGTATTTT.

V and J are TRBV12-5 and TRBJ1-2; the match to TRBD1 covers 7 bases. The CDR3 covers 13 residues. Germline values: CDR1 LGHNT, CDR2 FRNRAP. V shed 6 bases and J 6 bases; nucleotides not matched to a gene: 7. The CDR3 loop reads CASGSRQGNGYTF. CDR3 bases: TGTGCTAGTGGCTCAAGACAGGGCAATGGCTACACCTTC.

The rearrangement joins TRBV7-2 to TRBJ2-7; D may be TRBD1 (5 bases). Per the germline V gene, CDR1 is SGHTA and CDR2 is FQGNSA. The CDR3 runs 13 residues. Between the trimmed V and J ends, which lost 5 bases and 6 bases, there was a span of 14 bases. CDR3 DNA: TGTGCCAGCAGCAAGGGGCATCCTGGCGAGCAGTACTTC. Protein product: CASSKGHPGEQYF.

This chain connects TRBV28 to TRBJ2-1, with 10 bases fitting TRBD2. Germline V CDR1 and CDR2: MDHEN, SYDVKM. The ends lost 5 bases at V and 2 bases at J; junction bases unmatched: 6. The CDR3 has 16 residues. The CDR3 region has the DNA TGTGCCAGCAGTGGACTAGCGGCCCCGACCTACAATGAGCAGTTCTTC. As protein: CASSGLAAPTYNEQFF.

The J gene is TRBJ2-6, the V gene TRBV19, with D hard to call. This CDR3 has 15 amino acids. The germline V and J ends were trimmed by 7 bases and 4 bases, with 14 bases remaining between them. Germline V gene sequence: CDR1 LNHDA, CDR2 SQIVND (reference sequence). The CDR3 protein is CASNPTESGANVLTF. CDR3 DNA: TGTGCCAGTAACCCAACAGAATCCGGGGCCAACGTCCTGACTTTC.

This rearrangement joins TRBV28 to TRBJ2-1; weak D call: TRBD1 (5 bases). Germline V gene data show CDR1 as MDHEN and CDR2 as SYDVKM. The CDR3 consists of 12 residues. V was cut by 6 bases and J by 4 bases, with 7 bases left in between. CDR3 sequence reads: CASRGEYNEQFF. DNA of the CDR3: TGTGCCAGCAGAGGGGAATACAATGAGCAGTTCTTC.

The CDR3 protein is CASSQGRAEPDNEQFF. CDR3 sequence (DNA): TGCGCCAGCAGCCAAGGTCGTGCGGAACCGGACAATGAGCAGTTCTTC. The chain employs TRBV4-1 and TRBJ2-1, with no clear D. Between the trimmed V and J ends, which lost 1 base and 5 bases, there was a span of 15 bases. In germline, CDR1 is MGHRA, CDR2 YSYEKL. The CDR3 is 16 amino acids.

The chain combines TRBV9 with TRBJ2-7; possibly TRBD2 for D (5 bases). This CDR3 spans 15 amino acids. The V end was cut by 4 bases, the J end by 2 bases, with 16 bases between. Germline V gene data show CDR1 as SGDLS and CDR2 as YYNGEE. CDR3 sequence (DNA): TGTGCCAGCAGCCTAGGGAGCGGTTCCGCCTACGAGCAGTACTTC. This translates into CASSLGSGSAYEQYF.

The chain joins TRBV28 to TRBJ2-1, with D possibly TRBD1 on 5 matching bases. CDR1 is MDHEN, CDR2 SYDVKM, per germline. The V gene lost 11 bases and the J gene lost 2 bases, with 10 bases spanning the gap. The CDR3 loop spans 12 amino acids. The chain's CDR3 is CAAQGAYNEQFF. The CDR3 nucleotides read TGTGCCGCTCAAGGGGCCTACAATGAGCAGTTCTTC. The full variable domain, completed using reference TRBV28 and TRBJ2-1, is DVKVTQSSRYLVKRTGEKVFLECVQDMDHENMFWYRQDPGLGLRLIYFSYDVKMKEKGDIPEGYSVSREKKERFSLILESASTNQTSMYLCAAQGAYNEQFFGPGTRLTVL.

The J gene is TRBJ2-5, the V gene TRBV12-5; weak D call: TRBD1 (5 bases). V was shortened by 0 bases and J by 4 bases, with 18 bases between the two germline ends. The CDR3 has 17 amino acids. Germline lookup yields CDR1 LGHNT and CDR2 FRNRAP. In nucleotides, the CDR3 is TGTGCTAGTGGTTTGGTACTAAGTGGGGCCCGTGCAGAGACCCAGTACTTC. Protein product: CASGLVLSGARAETQYF.

This clone was picked up one time. The CDR3 reads CAWSVGILAGTYEQYF. The CDR3, as DNA: TGTGCCTGGAGTGTAGGGATTCTAGCGGGGACCTACGAGCAGTACTTC. The rearrangement links TRBV30 to TRBJ2-7; 9 bases are a match to TRBD2. J lost 2 bases, V lost 0 bases, and 8 bases had no gene match. Germline lookup yields CDR1 GTSNPN and CDR2 SVGIG (reference sequence). The CDR3 is 16 amino acids. Full variable domain (remainder filled in from reference TRBV30 and TRBJ2-7): SQTIHQWPATLVQPVGSPLSLECTVEGTSNPNLYWYRQAAGRGLQLLFYSVGIGQISSEVPQNLSASRPQDRQFILSSKKLLLSDSGFYLCAWSVGILAGTYEQYFGPGTRLTVT.

The rearrangement links TRBV10-1 to TRBJ2-5, with 13 nucleotides matching TRBD2. The CDR3 sequence is 15 residues long. Trimming removed 8 bases from V and 5 bases from J; junction bases left unmatched: 8. From germline, CDR1 is WNHNN and CDR2 SYGVQD (reference sequence). The CDR3 DNA is TGCGCCAGCCACGTGGGACTAGCGGGATCCGAGACCCAGTACTTC. Its translation: CASHVGLAGSETQYF.